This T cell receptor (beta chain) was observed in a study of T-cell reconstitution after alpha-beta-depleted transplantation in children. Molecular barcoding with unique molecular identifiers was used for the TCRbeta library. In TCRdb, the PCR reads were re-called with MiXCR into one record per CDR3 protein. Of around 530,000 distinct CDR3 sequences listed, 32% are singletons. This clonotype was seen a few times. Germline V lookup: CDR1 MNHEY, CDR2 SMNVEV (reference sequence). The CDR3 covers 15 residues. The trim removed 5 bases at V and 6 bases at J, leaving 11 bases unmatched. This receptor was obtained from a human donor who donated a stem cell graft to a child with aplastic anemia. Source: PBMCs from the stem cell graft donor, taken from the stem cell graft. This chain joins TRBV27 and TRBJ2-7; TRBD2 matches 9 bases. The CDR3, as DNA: TGTGCCAGCAGTCTTATAGCGGGAGATGGGAGCGAGCAGTACGTC. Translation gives CASSLIAGDGSEQYV.